This is a list of T cell receptor beta chains from one sample in a study of neurological immune-mediated disorders. TCRdb passed the 5' RACE reads through MiXCR, listing each CDR3 protein once. The data hold around 29,000 distinct CDR3 sequences, with approximately 5% observed a single time. Material for sequencing was CD4+ T cells from blood. The receptor set was obtained from a woman in her forties or fifties in good health. Each CDR3 is given without its conserved first and last residue.

>11|TRBV29-1
SAGQGQGYGYT
>13|TRBV5-1
ASSTDLRSTAGYT
>14|TRBV28
ASSLGLWDLNNEQF
>9|TRBV7-2
ASSLITAQF
>10|TRBV7-2
ASSPAFETQY
>11|TRBV10-3
AASTGQGEKLF
>10|TRBV9
ASSASGGELF
>12|TRBV3-1
ASSQAETSTEAF
>12|TRBV28
ASRHNREFYEQY
>11|TRBV28
ASSLIRGNIQY
>13|TRBV9
ASSVARQGSYGYT
>13|TRBV7-3
ASSMTGANNSPLH
>12|TRBV29-1
SVERQGIDYGYT
>14|TRBV7-8
ASRKRAGGDTGELF
>11|TRBV7-3
ASSEGTLNEQF
>14|TRBV5-1
ASSLLAGGTYNEQF
>11|TRBV6-1
ASTEGGWREQY
>11|TRBV20-1
SAYIQDTGGYT
>14|TRBV20-1
SASPSGTQHYNEQF
>10|TRBV5-1
ASGSGAGELF
>12|TRBV20-1
SAKTPGDNQPQH
>13|TRBV4-3
ASSQAVIVPNEQF
>13|TRBV5-1
ASSLMGDRGHEQY
>13|TRBV5-4
ASSRGETRYNEQF
>10|TRBV29-1
SGGQGTDTQY
>13|TRBV7-8
ASSARQGTNTEAF
>14|TRBV28
ASSGTGTGLTDTQY
>12|TRBV5-1
ASSVAAVDTEAF
>11|TRBV20-1
SARVGNTDTQY
>13|TRBV7-2
ASSPRQGADHGYT
>11|TRBV7-6
ASSLGVQETQY
>11|TRBV14
ASSQGRTDTQY
>12|TRBV5-1
ASSLGTAQETQY
>10|TRBV27
ASSLKRDTQY
>13|TRBV12-3/TRBV12-4
ASSFGQGTSYEQY
>14|TRBV20-1
SAPQTGGAGNYGYT
>12|TRBV10-3
AISESIRIGELF
>14|TRBV2
ASSWDRPATNEKLF
>13|TRBV14
ASSQVDGPVHEQF
>10|TRBV7-3
ASSGQGYGYT
>11|TRBV9
ASSVGDKEKLF